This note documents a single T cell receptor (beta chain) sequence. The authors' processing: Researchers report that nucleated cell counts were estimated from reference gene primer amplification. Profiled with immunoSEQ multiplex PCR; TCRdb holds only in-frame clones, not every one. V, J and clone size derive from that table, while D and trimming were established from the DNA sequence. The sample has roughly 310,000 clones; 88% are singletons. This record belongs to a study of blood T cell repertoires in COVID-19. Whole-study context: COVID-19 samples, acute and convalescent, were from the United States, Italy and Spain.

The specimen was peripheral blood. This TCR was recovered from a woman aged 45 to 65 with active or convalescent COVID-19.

The CDR3 protein is CASSQSPRDRGTGAGYTF. CDR3 bases: TGCGCCAGCAGCCAATCCCCCCGAGACAGGGGTACGGGGGCTGGCTACACCTTC. This chain joins TRBV4-1 and TRBJ1-2; the match to TRBD1 covers 8 bases. The CDR3 is 18 residues long. Germline CDR1 and CDR2: MGHRA and YSYEKL. With 2 bases clipped from V and 7 bases from J, the junction kept 18 bases outside the gene matches.